The rows below give T cell receptor beta chains drawn from one sample of a study of control samples from healthy donors and cancer patients. Generated by immunoSEQ multiplex PCR, the TCRdb table keeps only in-frame clones and is missing some. The sample lists some 150,000 clones; roughly 95% were seen once. The sample consisted of blood. The source of these receptors is a woman in her twenties or thirties in good health. Each CDR3 is given with its conserved first and last residue. The D gene is left open where the match is weak. A row's size may be missing; if present it is once, few, many or a size class.

J gene	clone size	D gene	V gene	CDR3 DNA	CDR3 protein
TRBJ2-1	.	.	TRBV9	TGTGCCAGCAGCGTACTAGTTCACCCCTACAATGAGCAGTTCTTC	CASSVLVHPYNEQFF
TRBJ2-4	.	.	TRBV12-3/TRBV12-4	TGTGCCAGCAGTTTAGCCAAAAACATTCAGTACTTC	CASSLAKNIQYF
TRBJ1-6	.	.	TRBV2	TGTGCCAGCAGTGAACTAGGCAGGGCGGGGTCACCCCTCCACTTT	CASSELGRAGSPLHF
TRBJ2-7	once	.	TRBV11-2	TGTGCCAGCAGCAACGGACCGGTCGAGCAGTACTTC	CASSNGPVEQYF
TRBJ2-6	.	.	TRBV28	TGTGCCAGCAGTTTGCGTGGGGCCAACGTCCTGACTTTC	CASSLRGANVLTF
TRBJ1-5	.	TRBD1	TRBV7-9	TGTGCCAGCAGCTTAGACAGGGGGCGCGTTCAGCCCCAGCATTTT	CASSLDRGRVQPQHF
TRBJ2-1	once	.	TRBV5-8	TGTGCCAGCAGCTTGGGTCAAGGACCCTTCTTGGGGCAGTTCTTC	CASSLGQGPFLGQFF
TRBJ2-7	.	TRBD2	TRBV5-1	TGCGCCAGCAGCTTGCGCCTTGGACTAGCGGGAGATAACGAGCAGTACTTC	CASSLRLGLAGDNEQYF
TRBJ1-1	.	TRBD1	TRBV29-1	TGCAGCGTAGCAGGGGGAAACGCGGCTTTCTTT	CSVAGGNAAFF
TRBJ1-4	.	.	TRBV20-1	TGCAGTGCTAGGAGGGCAGAAAAACTGTTTTTT	CSARRAEKLFF
TRBJ2-7	.	.	TRBV3-1/TRBV3-2	TGTGCCAGCAGCCTGAGCGGATCCTACGAGCAGTACTTC	CASSLSGSYEQYF
TRBJ1-2	.	.	TRBV6-5	TGTGCCAACAGGGACTACAGATACCAGGGCTATGGCTACACCTTC	CANRDYRYQGYGYTF
TRBJ1-1	.	TRBD1	TRBV19	TGTGCCAGTAGAGGACAGGGGGCGGCTGAGGCTTTCTTT	CASRGQGAAEAFF
TRBJ2-3	.	.	TRBV28	TGTGCCAGCAGTTTACCTGGCCCGCAGTATTTT	CASSLPGPQYF
TRBJ2-5	.	.	TRBV6-6	TGTGCCAGCAGTTACTCGCCAGCGGCCCAAGAGACCCAGTACTTC	CASSYSPAAQETQYF
TRBJ2-2	.	.	TRBV3-1/TRBV3-2	TGTGCCAGCAGCCACCTTAGAGCGCCGAACACCGGGGAGCTGTTTTTT	CASSHLRAPNTGELFF
TRBJ2-2	.	TRBD1	TRBV28	TGTGCCAGCAGTCGTAGACCCGGGACAGGGGGCACCGGGGAGCTGTTTTTT	CASSRRPGTGGTGELFF
TRBJ2-1	.	TRBD1	TRBV14	TGTGCCAGCAACCACGACAGGGCGGGTGAGCAGTTCTTC	CASNHDRAGEQFF
TRBJ1-4	.	.	TRBV28	TGTGCCAGCAGTTCCTCGTGGCCCTATAATGAAAAACTGTTTTTT	CASSSSWPYNEKLFF
TRBJ2-7	once	.	TRBV2	TGTGCCAGCAGTGTTCAGGACAGCACCTACGAGCAGTACTTC	CASSVQDSTYEQYF
TRBJ1-1	.	.	TRBV12-3/TRBV12-4	TGTGCCAGTTTACAAGCTTTCTTT	CASLQAFF
TRBJ2-1	.	TRBD2	TRBV7-3	TGTGCCAGCAGCCAAACGGGGTCTAGCGGGAGGGTCGATGAGCAGTTCTTC	CASSQTGSSGRVDEQFF
TRBJ1-1	.	.	TRBV14	TGTGCCAGCAGCCAAATAGGCCCCCGTAATGAAGCTTTCTTT	CASSQIGPRNEAFF
TRBJ1-3	.	TRBD1	TRBV6-2/TRBV6-3	TGTGCCAGCAGTACCAGACAGGGGATTTATGGAAACACCATATATTTT	CASSTRQGIYGNTIYF
TRBJ1-2	.	.	TRBV13	TGTGCCAGCAGCTTTTTAACAGGAGGAACTAACTATGGCTACACCTTC	CASSFLTGGTNYGYTF
TRBJ2-3	.	.	TRBV7-6	TGTGCCAGCAGCGCTCTCGGCAGCACAGATACGCAGTATTTT	CASSALGSTDTQYF
TRBJ2-7	.	TRBD1	TRBV28	TGTGCCAGCAGCACAGGGGGCCGCTCCTACGAGCAGTACTTC	CASSTGGRSYEQYF
TRBJ1-5	.	.	TRBV15	TGTGCCACCCGGAGGGAAGATAGCAATCAGCCCCAGCATTTT	CATRREDSNQPQHF
TRBJ1-6	.	.	TRBV20-1	TGCAGTGCTGGGAAGCCCCTCCACTTT	CSAGKPLHF
TRBJ1-1	few	.	TRBV5-4	TGTGCCAGCAGCCCAGGACAGTCTTTCACTGAAGCTTTCTTT	CASSPGQSFTEAFF
TRBJ2-1	.	TRBD2	TRBV4-1	TGCGCCAGCAGCCCGGGGGGGAGAGGGACTAGCGGGAGGACCAACTACAATGAGCAGTTCTTC	CASSPGGRGTSGRTNYNEQFF
TRBJ2-1	.	.	TRBV2	TGTGCCAGCAGCCAACAACAGAGCTCCTACAATGAGCAGTTCTTC	CASSQQQSSYNEQFF
TRBJ1-1	.	.	TRBV29-1	TGCAGCGGCGGGGGGAACACTGAAGCTTTCTTT	CSGGGNTEAFF
TRBJ2-7	once	.	TRBV28	TGTGCCAGCAGTTTGGTAGCTAGCTCCTACGAGCAGTACTTC	CASSLVASSYEQYF
TRBJ1-1	.	.	TRBV4-1	TGCGCCAGCAGCCAAGGGATAGGGGGGAACACTGAAGCTTTCTTT	CASSQGIGGNTEAFF
TRBJ2-5	.	.	TRBV5-4	TGTGCCAGCAGCCAGCGTGGACCAGAGACCCAGTACTTC	CASSQRGPETQYF
TRBJ2-7	.	.	TRBV5-1	TGCGCCAGCAGCTTTCAGACCTCCGGGAGCCCAGCCTACGAGCAGTACTTC	CASSFQTSGSPAYEQYF